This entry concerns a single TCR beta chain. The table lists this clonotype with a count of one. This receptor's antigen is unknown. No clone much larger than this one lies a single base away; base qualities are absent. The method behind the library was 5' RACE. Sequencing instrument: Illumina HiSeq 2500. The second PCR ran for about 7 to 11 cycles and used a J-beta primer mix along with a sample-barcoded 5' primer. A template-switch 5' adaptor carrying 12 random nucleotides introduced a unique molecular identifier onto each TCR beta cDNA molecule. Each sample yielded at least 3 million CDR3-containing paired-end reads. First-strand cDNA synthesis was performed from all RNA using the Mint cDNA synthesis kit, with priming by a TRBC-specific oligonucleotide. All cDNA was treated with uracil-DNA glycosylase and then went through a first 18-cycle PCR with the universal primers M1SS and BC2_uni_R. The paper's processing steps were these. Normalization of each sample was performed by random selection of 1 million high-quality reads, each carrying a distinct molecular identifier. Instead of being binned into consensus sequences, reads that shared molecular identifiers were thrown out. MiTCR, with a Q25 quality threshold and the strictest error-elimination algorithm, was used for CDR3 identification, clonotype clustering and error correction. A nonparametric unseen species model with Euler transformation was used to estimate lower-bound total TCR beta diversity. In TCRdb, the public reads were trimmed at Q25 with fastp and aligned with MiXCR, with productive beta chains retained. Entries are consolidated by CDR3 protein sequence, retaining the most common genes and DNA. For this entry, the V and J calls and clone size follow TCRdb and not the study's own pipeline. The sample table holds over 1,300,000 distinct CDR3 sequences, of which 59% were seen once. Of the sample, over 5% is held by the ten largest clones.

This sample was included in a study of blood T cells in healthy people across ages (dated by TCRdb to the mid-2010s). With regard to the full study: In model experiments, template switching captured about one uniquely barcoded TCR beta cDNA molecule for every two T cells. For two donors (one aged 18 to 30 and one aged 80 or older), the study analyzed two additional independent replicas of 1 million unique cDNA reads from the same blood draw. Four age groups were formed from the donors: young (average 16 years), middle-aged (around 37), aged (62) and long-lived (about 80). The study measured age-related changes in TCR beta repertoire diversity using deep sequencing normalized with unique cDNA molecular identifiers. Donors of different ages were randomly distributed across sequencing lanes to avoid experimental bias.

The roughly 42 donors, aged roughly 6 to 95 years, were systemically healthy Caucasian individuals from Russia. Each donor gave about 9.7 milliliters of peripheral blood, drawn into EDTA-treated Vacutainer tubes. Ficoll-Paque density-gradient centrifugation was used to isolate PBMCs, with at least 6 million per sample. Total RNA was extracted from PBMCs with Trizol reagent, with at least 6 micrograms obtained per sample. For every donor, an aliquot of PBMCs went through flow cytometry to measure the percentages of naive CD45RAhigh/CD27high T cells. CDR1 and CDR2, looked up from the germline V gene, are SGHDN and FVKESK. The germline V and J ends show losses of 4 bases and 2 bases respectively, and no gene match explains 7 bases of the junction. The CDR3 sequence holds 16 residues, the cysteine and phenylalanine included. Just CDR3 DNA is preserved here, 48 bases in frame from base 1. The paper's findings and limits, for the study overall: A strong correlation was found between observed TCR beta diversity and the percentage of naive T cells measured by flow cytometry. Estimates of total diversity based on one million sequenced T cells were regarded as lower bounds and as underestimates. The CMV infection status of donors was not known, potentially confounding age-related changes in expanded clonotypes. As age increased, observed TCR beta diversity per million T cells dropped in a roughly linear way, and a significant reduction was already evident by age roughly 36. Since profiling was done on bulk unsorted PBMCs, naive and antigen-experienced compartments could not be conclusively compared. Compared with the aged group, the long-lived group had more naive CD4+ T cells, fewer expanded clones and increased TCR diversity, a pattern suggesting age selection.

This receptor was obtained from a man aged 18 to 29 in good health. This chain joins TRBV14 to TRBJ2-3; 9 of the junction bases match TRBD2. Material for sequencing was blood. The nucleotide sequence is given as TGTGCCAGCAGCCCTACAGCGGGGGGTACCACAGATACGCAGTATTTT. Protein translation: CASSPTAGGTTDTQYF.